The rows below give T cell receptor beta chains drawn from one sample of a study of T cell clones after liver transplantation. Sequencing was performed with immunoSEQ multiplex PCR; in TCRdb, only in-frame clones are kept and a portion is missing. The profile covers some 80,000 clones, with over 80% appearing a single time and 0.45% to 0.55% taken by the ten largest. The source was CD4+ T cells from blood, collected approximately 45 months after liver transplant. These receptors were taken from a human patient who received a liver transplant. The T cells may come from the graft donor. CDR3s include the opening cysteine and the closing phenylalanine or tryptophan. D genes are given only for firm matches. Size values are once, few and many counts, or a class for expanded clones, and some rows have none.

>TRBV7-6|-|TRBJ2-7|-
CASSLVGGPSYEQYF
TGTGCCAGCAGCTTAGTTGGAGGGCCATCCTACGAGCAGTACTTC
>TRBV27|-|TRBJ2-1|-
CASSLMGVNEQFF
TGTGCCAGCAGTTTAATGGGCGTCAATGAGCAGTTCTTC
>TRBV20-1|-|TRBJ2-5|-
CSARNGETQYF
TGCAGTGCTAGGAACGGAGAGACCCAGTACTTC
>TRBV10-1|-|TRBJ2-3|-
CASSEFDSGGTDTQYF
TGCGCCAGCAGTGAGTTTGATAGCGGAGGTACAGATACGCAGTATTTT
>TRBV7-9|-|TRBJ1-1|-
CASSSGASRPPEAFF
TGTGCCAGCAGCTCTGGGGCCTCCCGGCCACCTGAAGCTTTCTTT
>TRBV5-1|-|TRBJ1-2|-
CASSWKEPNYGYTF
TGCGCCAGCAGCTGGAAAGAACCTAACTATGGCTACACCTTC
>TRBV18|-|TRBJ2-7|-
CASSPNPGGEQYF
TGTGCCAGCTCACCAAATCCAGGTGGGGAGCAGTACTTC
>TRBV6-5|-|TRBJ1-2|-
CASSSGTAANYGYTF
TGTGCCAGCAGTTCGGGGACGGCAGCTAACTATGGCTACACCTTC
>TRBV4-2|TRBD1|TRBJ1-2|-
CASSQTPRQGTYGYTF
TGTGCCAGCAGCCAAACACCGCGACAGGGAACCTATGGCTACACCTTC
>TRBV7-9|TRBD1|TRBJ1-1|-
CASSLVGRGPFMNTEAFF
TGTGCCAGCAGCTTAGTAGGGAGGGGGCCCTTTATGAACACTGAAGCTTTCTTT
>TRBV28|-|TRBJ2-7|-
CASIKDSSYEQYF
TGTGCCAGCATAAAGGACAGTTCCTACGAGCAGTACTTC
>TRBV5-1|-|TRBJ2-1|-
CASSYTASSYNEQFF
TGCGCCAGCAGCTATACAGCTAGCTCCTACAATGAGCAGTTCTTC
>TRBV6-5|TRBD1|TRBJ1-2|-
CASSNDQGAGYGYTF
TGTGCCAGCAGTAACGATCAGGGGGCGGGCTATGGCTACACCTTC
>TRBV5-1|-|TRBJ1-1|-
CASSSPDAEAFF
TGCGCCAGCAGCTCCCCCGACGCTGAAGCTTTCTTT
>TRBV18|-|TRBJ1-2|-
CASSPRSQANYGYTF
TGTGCCAGCTCACCACGCAGTCAAGCTAACTATGGCTACACCTTC
>TRBV5-1|TRBD1|TRBJ1-2|once
CASSPDRVGGYTF
TGCGCCAGCAGCCCCGACAGGGTGGGTGGCTACACCTTC
>TRBV4-3|-|TRBJ2-7|-
CASSQEGGGGTYEQYF
TGCGCCAGCAGCCAAGAAGGGGGGGGCGGAACCTACGAGCAGTACTTC
>TRBV29-1|-|TRBJ1-1|-
CSVEDPGGTEAFF
TGCAGCGTTGAAGACCCTGGGGGCACTGAAGCTTTCTTT
>TRBV2|-|TRBJ2-7|-
CASSEVDSYEQYF
TGTGCCAGCAGTGAGGTGGACAGTTACGAGCAGTACTTC
>TRBV5-1|-|TRBJ1-1|-
CASSSGVTEAFF
TGCGCCAGCAGCTCGGGGGTCACTGAAGCTTTCTTT
>TRBV19|-|TRBJ2-1|-
CASSISIGKTYNEQFF
TGTGCCAGTAGTATCTCTATAGGGAAAACCTACAATGAGCAGTTCTTC
>TRBV7-9|-|TRBJ1-1|-
CASSFPGGLGAFF
TGTGCCAGCAGCTTCCCCGGGGGGCTCGGGGCTTTCTTT
>TRBV6-1|-|TRBJ1-5|once
CASSEELVLLNQPQHF
TGTGCCAGCAGTGAAGAACTTGTCCTTCTCAATCAGCCCCAGCATTTT
>TRBV5-1|TRBD1|TRBJ2-1|-
CASSPGTGPINEQFF
TGCGCCAGCAGCCCGGGGACAGGGCCTATCAATGAGCAGTTCTTC
>TRBV7-8|-|TRBJ2-7|-
CASSFRRVSEQYF
TGTGCCAGCAGCTTCCGGAGGGTTAGCGAGCAGTACTTC
>TRBV9|-|TRBJ2-6|-
CASSSSSRSGANVLTF
TGTGCCAGCAGCTCTTCTAGCAGGTCCGGGGCCAACGTCCTGACTTTC
>TRBV6-5|-|TRBJ1-1|-
CASSYPLDTEAFF
TGTGCCAGCAGTTACCCGCTGGACACTGAAGCTTTCTTT
>TRBV28|TRBD2|TRBJ2-1|-
CASRTTSGSGGNEQFF
TGTGCCAGCAGAACTACTAGCGGGAGTGGGGGGAATGAGCAGTTCTTC
>TRBV5-4|TRBD2|TRBJ2-1|-
CASTPASGTTYNEQFF
TGTGCCAGCACCCCGGCTAGCGGGACCACCTACAATGAGCAGTTCTTC
>TRBV19|-|TRBJ1-1|-
CASSTQRGAFF
TGTGCCAGTAGTACTCAACGGGGGGCTTTCTTT
>TRBV6-1|TRBD2|TRBJ2-1|-
CASSRTSGIEEQFF
TGTGCCAGCAGTCGGACTAGCGGGATTGAGGAGCAGTTCTTC
>TRBV6-5|TRBD2|TRBJ2-7|-
CASSLAGGPSYEQYF
TGTGCCAGTAGCCTCGCGGGAGGGCCCTCCTACGAGCAGTACTTC
>TRBV4-1|-|TRBJ2-1|few
CASSQEVRVANYNEQFF
TGCGCCAGCAGCCAAGAGGTGAGGGTAGCGAACTACAATGAGCAGTTCTTC
>TRBV19|-|TRBJ1-1|-
CASTLAGSTTEAFF
TGTGCCAGTACCCTCGCGGGTTCCACCACTGAAGCTTTCTTT
>TRBV2|TRBD2|TRBJ2-1|-
CASRIDRGGEQFF
TGTGCCAGCAGGATCGACCGGGGGGGTGAGCAGTTCTTC
>TRBV7-9|TRBD2|TRBJ2-3|-
CASSLQTSGTDTQYF
TGTGCCAGCAGCTTACAGACTAGCGGGACAGATACGCAGTATTTT
>TRBV18|-|TRBJ2-5|-
CASSPLEGPTAQETQYF
TGTGCCAGCTCACCATTAGAAGGTCCGACAGCTCAAGAGACCCAGTACTTC
>TRBV27|TRBD1|TRBJ2-7|-
CASSPGTAASEQYF
TGTGCCAGCAGTCCCGGGACAGCCGCCTCCGAGCAGTACTTC
>TRBV6-1|TRBD1|TRBJ2-7|-
CASMGQGPYEQYF
TGTGCCAGCATGGGACAGGGGCCCTACGAGCAGTACTTC
>TRBV7-9|-|TRBJ2-2|-
CASSLEGNTGELFF
TGTGCCAGCAGCTTAGAGGGGAACACCGGGGAGCTGTTTTTT
>TRBV6-1|TRBD1|TRBJ2-5|-
CASTKDRRQETQYF
TGTGCCAGCACCAAGGACAGGCGCCAAGAGACCCAGTACTTC
>TRBV18|TRBD1|TRBJ2-7|-
CASSRAGTGLTYEQYF
TGTGCCAGCTCACGCGCCGGGACAGGGCTAACCTACGAGCAGTACTTC
>TRBV6-6|-|TRBJ2-7|-
CASSYGASVEQYF
TGTGCCAGCAGTTACGGAGCTAGCGTCGAGCAGTACTTC
>TRBV11-1|-|TRBJ2-2|-
CASSLYDTGELFF
TGTGCCAGCAGCTTATATGACACCGGGGAGCTGTTTTTT
>TRBV27|-|TRBJ1-3|-
CASSLSRIAGNTIYF
TGTGCCAGCAGTTTATCCCGGATTGCGGGAAACACCATATATTTT
>TRBV29-1|-|TRBJ2-1|-
CSVPPPGSSYNEQFF
TGCAGCGTTCCCCCCCCCGGGAGCTCCTACAATGAGCAGTTCTTC
>TRBV18|TRBD1|TRBJ1-1|once
CASSGDRGRMNTEAFF
TGTGCCAGCTCCGGGGACAGGGGACGCATGAACACTGAAGCTTTCTTT
>TRBV7-2|-|TRBJ1-1|-
CASSLDPNTEAFF
TGTGCCAGCAGCTTAGATCCTAACACTGAAGCTTTCTTT
>TRBV5-1|-|TRBJ2-5|-
CASSLIQGTQETQYF
TGCGCCAGCAGCTTAATACAGGGAACCCAAGAGACCCAGTACTTC
>TRBV19|-|TRBJ1-5|-
CASSIGQGRGNQPQHF
TGTGCCAGTAGTATAGGGCAGGGTCGAGGGAATCAGCCCCAGCATTTT
>TRBV28|-|TRBJ2-5|few
CASSFQLVQETQYF
TGTGCCAGCAGTTTTCAACTAGTACAAGAGACCCAGTACTTC
>TRBV5-1|TRBD2|TRBJ2-1|-
CASSLRASGVYNEQFF
TGCGCCAGCAGCTTAAGGGCTAGCGGGGTTTACAATGAGCAGTTCTTC
>TRBV4-3|-|TRBJ2-5|-
CASSHGSGETQYF
TGCGCCAGCAGCCATGGAAGCGGGGAGACCCAGTACTTC
>TRBV6-6|-|TRBJ1-2|-
CASSLGNFYGYTF
TGTGCCAGCAGTTTAGGGAATTTCTATGGCTACACCTTC
>TRBV28|-|TRBJ2-6|-
CASSTSGANVLTF
TGTGCCAGCAGTACGTCTGGGGCCAACGTCCTGACTTTC
>TRBV4-2|-|TRBJ1-1|-
CASSQEAIDTRGWAFF
TGTGCCAGCAGCCAAGAGGCGATTGACACCCGAGGGTGGGCTTTCTTT
>TRBV4-3|-|TRBJ1-1|-
CASSQGGRWLNTEAFF
TGCGCCAGCAGCCAAGGGGGCCGGTGGCTGAACACTGAAGCTTTCTTT
>TRBV18|-|TRBJ2-7|-
CASSPREGAHYEQYF
TGTGCCAGCTCCCCCCGGGAGGGGGCGCATTACGAGCAGTACTTC
>TRBV28|-|TRBJ2-7|-
CASSSPRAVLVEQYF
TGTGCCAGCAGTTCCCCAAGGGCAGTCCTGGTCGAGCAGTACTTC